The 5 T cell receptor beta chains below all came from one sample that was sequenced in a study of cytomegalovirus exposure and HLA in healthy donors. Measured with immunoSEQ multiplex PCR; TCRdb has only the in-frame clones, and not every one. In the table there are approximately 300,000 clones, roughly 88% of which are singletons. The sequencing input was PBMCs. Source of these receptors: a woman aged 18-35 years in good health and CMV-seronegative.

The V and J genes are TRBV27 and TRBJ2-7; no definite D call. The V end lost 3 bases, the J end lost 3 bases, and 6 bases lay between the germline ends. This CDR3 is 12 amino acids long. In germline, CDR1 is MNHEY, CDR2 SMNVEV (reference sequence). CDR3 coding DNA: TGTGCCAGCAGTTTTTACGGCTACGAGCAGTACTTC. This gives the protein CASSFYGYEQYF.

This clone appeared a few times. The CDR3 here is CASRRTDGNTIYF. DNA of the CDR3: TGTGCCAGCAGACGGACAGACGGAAACACCATATATTTT. The V gene is TRBV7-8, the J gene TRBJ1-3, with D perhaps TRBD1 (6 bases). The V gene lost 6 bases and the J gene lost 4 bases, with 10 bases spanning the gap. The CDR3 covers 13 residues. The germline V gene encodes CDR1 SGHVS and CDR2 FQNEAQ. Supplemented by reference TRBV7-8 and TRBJ1-3, the full variable domain reads GAGVSQSPRYKVAKRGQDVALRCDPISGHVSLFWYQQALGQGPEFLTYFQNEAQLDKSGLPSDRFFAERPEGSVSTLKIQRTQQEDSAVYLCASRRTDGNTIYFGEGSWLTVV.

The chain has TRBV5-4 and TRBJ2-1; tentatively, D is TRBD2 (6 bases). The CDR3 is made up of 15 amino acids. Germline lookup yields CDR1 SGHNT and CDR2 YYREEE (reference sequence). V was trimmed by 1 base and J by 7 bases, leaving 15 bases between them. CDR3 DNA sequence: TGTGCCAGCAGCTTGTCGGGGGTTGGCGGGAATGAGCAGTTCTTC. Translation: CASSLSGVGGNEQFF.

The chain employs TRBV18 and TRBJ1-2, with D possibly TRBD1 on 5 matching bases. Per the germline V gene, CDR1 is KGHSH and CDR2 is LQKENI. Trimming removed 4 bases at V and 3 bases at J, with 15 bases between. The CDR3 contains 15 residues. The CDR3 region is CASSLGQADYYGYTF. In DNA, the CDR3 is TGTGCCAGCTCACTGGGGCAGGCCGACTACTATGGCTACACCTTC.

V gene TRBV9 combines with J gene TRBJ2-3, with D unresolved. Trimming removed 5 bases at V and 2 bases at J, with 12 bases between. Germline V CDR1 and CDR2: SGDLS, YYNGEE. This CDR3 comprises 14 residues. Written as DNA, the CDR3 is TGTGCCAGCAGTACGGCTAGTCACACAGATACGCAGTATTTT. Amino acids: CASSTASHTDTQYF.